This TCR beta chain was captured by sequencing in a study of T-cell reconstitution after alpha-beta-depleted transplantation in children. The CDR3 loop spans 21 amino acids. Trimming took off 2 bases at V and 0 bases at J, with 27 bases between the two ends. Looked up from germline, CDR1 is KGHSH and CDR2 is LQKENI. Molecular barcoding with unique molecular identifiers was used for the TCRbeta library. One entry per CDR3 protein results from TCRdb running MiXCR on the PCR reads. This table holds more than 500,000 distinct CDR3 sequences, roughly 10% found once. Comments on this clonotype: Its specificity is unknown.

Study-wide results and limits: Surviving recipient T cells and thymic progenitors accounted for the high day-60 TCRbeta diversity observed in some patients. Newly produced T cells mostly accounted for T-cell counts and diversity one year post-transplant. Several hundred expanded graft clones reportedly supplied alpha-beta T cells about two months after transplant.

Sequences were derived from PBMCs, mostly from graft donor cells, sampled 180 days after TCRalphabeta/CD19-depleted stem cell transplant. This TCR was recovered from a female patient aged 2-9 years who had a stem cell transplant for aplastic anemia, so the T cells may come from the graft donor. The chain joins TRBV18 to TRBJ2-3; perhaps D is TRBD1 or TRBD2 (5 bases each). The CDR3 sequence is CASSPTRPKDRDLGSTDTQYF. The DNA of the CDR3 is TGTGCCAGCTCACCAACAAGACCGAAAGACCGGGACCTAGGAAGCACAGATACGCAGTATTTT.